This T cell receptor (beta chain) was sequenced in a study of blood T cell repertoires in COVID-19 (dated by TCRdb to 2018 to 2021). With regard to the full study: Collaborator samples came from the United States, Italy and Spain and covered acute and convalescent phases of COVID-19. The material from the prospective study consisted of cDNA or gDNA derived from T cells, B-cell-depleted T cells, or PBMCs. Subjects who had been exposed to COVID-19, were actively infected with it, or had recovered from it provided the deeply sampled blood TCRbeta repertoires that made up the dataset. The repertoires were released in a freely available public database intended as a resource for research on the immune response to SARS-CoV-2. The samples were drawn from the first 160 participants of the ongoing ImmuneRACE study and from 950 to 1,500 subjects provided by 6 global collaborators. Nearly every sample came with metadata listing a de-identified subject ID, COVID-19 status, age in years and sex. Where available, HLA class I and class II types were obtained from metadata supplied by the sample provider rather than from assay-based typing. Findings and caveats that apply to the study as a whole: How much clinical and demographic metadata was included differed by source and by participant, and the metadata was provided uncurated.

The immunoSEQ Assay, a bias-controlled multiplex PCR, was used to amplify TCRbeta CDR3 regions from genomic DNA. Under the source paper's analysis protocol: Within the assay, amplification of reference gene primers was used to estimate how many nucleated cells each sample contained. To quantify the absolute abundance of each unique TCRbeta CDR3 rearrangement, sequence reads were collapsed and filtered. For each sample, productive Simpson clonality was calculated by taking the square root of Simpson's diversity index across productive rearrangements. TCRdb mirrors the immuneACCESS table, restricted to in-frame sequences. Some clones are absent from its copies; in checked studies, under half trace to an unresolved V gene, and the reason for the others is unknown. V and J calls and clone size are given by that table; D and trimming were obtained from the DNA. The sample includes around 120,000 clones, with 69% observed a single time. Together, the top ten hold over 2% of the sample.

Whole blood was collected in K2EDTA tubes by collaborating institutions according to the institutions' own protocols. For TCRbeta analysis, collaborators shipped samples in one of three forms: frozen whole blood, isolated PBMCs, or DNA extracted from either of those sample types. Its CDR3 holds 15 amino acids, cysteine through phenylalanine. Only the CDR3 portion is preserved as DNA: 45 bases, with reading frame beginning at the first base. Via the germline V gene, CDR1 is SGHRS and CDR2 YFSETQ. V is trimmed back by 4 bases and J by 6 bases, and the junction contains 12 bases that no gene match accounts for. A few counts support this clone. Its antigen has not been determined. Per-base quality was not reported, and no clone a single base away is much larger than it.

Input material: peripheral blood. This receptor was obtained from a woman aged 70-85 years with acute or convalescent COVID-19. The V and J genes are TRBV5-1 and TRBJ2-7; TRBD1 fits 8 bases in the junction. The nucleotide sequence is TGCGCCAGCAGCCGATTAGACTCAACAGGGGGCGAGCAGTACTTC. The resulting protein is CASSRLDSTGGEQYF.